This TCR beta chain was observed in a study of PD-1 blockade in classical Hodgkin lymphoma. The protocol was immunoSEQ multiplex PCR, while the TCRdb copy is restricted to in-frame clones and leaves out a portion. The repertoire includes 65,000 to 95,000 clones, 89% of them detected once, and roughly 21% sits in the top ten. With no exception, relapse followed autologous stem cell transplantation in all patients, and brentuximab vedotin exposure varied. Each best response was a complete response, a partial response or progressive disease. CDR1 is MDHEN, CDR2 SYDVKM, per germline. This CDR3 has 12 amino acids. Trimming removed 2 bases at V and 7 bases at J, with 8 bases between. This clone appeared a single time.

The chain recombines TRBV28 with TRBJ1-1; D unresolved. The receptor comes from a human donor with classical Hodgkin lymphoma. Specimen: peripheral blood mononuclear cells (PBMCs), collected at baseline. DNA of the CDR3: TGTGCCAGCAGTTTACTGCCGGGTGAAGCTTTCTTT. Protein product: CASSLLPGEAFF.